The 13 T cell receptor beta chains given below trace back to one sample, sequenced in a study of T cells in Graves' hyperthyroidism and ophthalmopathy. There were TCR beta CDR3 regions amplified from RNA transcripts. Using the HTBI primer set, a first-round RT-PCR was run on the TCR CDR3. In TCRdb, the multiplex PCR reads were re-called with MiXCR into one record per CDR3 protein. The repertoire has some 800,000 distinct CDR3 sequences, 38% of them found once; the top ten carry 8.9%. Material: blood. The receptors derive from a man younger than 35 with Graves' hyperthyroidism.

This clonotype was detected many times. The J gene is TRBJ1-3, the V gene TRBV10-3; D gene unclear. Per germline, CDR1 ENHRY and CDR2 SYGVKD. There are 16 residues in the CDR3. The ends were cut back, 0 bases at V and 0 bases at J, with 9 bases in the middle. The chain's CDR3 is CAISESTVSSGNTIYF. CDR3 bases: TGTGCCATCAGTGAGTCGACCGTGAGCTCTGGAAACACCATATATTTT.

The chain has TRBV29-1 and TRBJ1-1; D perhaps matches TRBD1 (5 bases). CDR1 and CDR2 (germline): SQVTM, ANQGSEA. The ends were cut back, 8 bases at V and 0 bases at J, with 10 bases in the middle. CDR3 length: 12 residues. CDR3 DNA: TGCAGCTTAGGGACGGTGAACACTGAAGCTTTCTTT. It specifies CSLGTVNTEAFF.

There are many counts of this clonotype. The chain couples TRBV2 to TRBJ2-6; D gene uncertain. Germline CDR1 is SNHLY and CDR2 is FYNNEI. The V and J ends lost 7 bases and 2 bases respectively, with 9 bases between them. The CDR3 is 14 residues long. The CDR3 DNA follows: TGTGCCAGCAATCAGTACACTGGGGCCAACGTCCTGACTTTC. It codes for CASNQYTGANVLTF.

This clonotype has a handful of counts. The chain uses TRBV10-3 and TRBJ2-2; 11 nucleotides match TRBD1. The CDR3 contains 17 residues. The trim removed 3 bases at V and 5 bases at J, leaving 8 bases unmatched. CDR1 and CDR2 (germline): ENHRY, SYGVKD. CDR3 sequence reads: CAISDPDRGRDTGELFF. The CDR3 DNA is TGTGCCATCAGTGACCCGGACAGGGGGCGAGATACCGGGGAGCTGTTTTTT.

The rearrangement uses TRBV29-1 and TRBJ1-1, with unresolved D. The ends were cut back, 2 bases at V and 1 base at J, with 8 bases in the middle. Looked up from germline, CDR1 is SQVTM and CDR2 is ANQGSEA. The CDR3 length is 13 residues. The chain's CDR3 is CSVEFYGNTEAFF. CDR3 DNA sequence: TGCAGCGTTGAATTTTACGGGAACACTGAAGCTTTCTTT.

In this sample, this clonotype turned up many times. The J gene is TRBJ1-5, the V gene TRBV24-1; D is unclear. CDR1 KGHDR and CDR2 SFDVKD come from the germline V gene. V was pared by 2 bases and J by 1 base, with 8 bases between. This CDR3 spans 15 amino acids. The chain's CDR3 is CATSDSTVSNQPQHF. DNA for the CDR3: TGTGCCACCAGTGATTCCACCGTAAGCAATCAGCCCCAGCATTTT.

In the case of this clonotype: The junction does not match germline at one end; this may be a read error. The V and J genes are TRBV10-3 and TRBJ1-1, with D hard to call. This CDR3 is built from 15 residues. The germline gives CDR1 ENHRY, CDR2 SYGVKD. The CDR3 coding sequence is TGTGCCAGCAGTTACTTCAGAGTTTCGAACACTGAAGCTTTCTTT. Translation: CASSYFRVSNTEAFF.

This clonotype was seen a few times. The chain is built from TRBV7-8 and TRBJ2-7; D is unclear. This CDR3 is built from 11 residues. Germline V gene data show CDR1 as SGHVS and CDR2 as FQNEAQ. Trimming pared 5 bases from V and 6 bases from J, leaving 8 bases between. The CDR3 DNA reads TGTGCCAGCAGCAAGAGATTCGAGCAGTACTTC. Protein: CASSKRFEQYF.

The chain recombines TRBV6-2 or TRBV6-3 with TRBJ1-5; the D gene is possibly TRBD1 (5 bases). The germline V gene has CDR1 MNHEY and CDR2 SVGEGT. V was clipped by 2 bases and J by 6 bases, with 11 bases between them. The CDR3 consists of 14 residues. DNA of the CDR3: TGTGCCAGCAGTTACGGGGCAGGGTCTCAGCCCCAGCATTTT. It specifies CASSYGAGSQPQHF.

The rearrangement uses TRBV10-3 and TRBJ1-3; TRBD1 might be the D (6 bases). V was trimmed by 10 bases and J by 2 bases, leaving 15 bases between them. The CDR3 runs 14 residues. CDR1 is ENHRY, CDR2 SYGVKD, per germline. DNA of the CDR3: TGTGCCAGCGAGGGGGGGATCACTGGAAACACCATATATTTT. Translated, it gives CASEGGITGNTIYF.

This clonotype was recorded a few times. The genes are TRBV20-1 and TRBJ1-3; D not certain. Germline CDR1 reads DFQATT; CDR2 reads SNEGSKA (reference sequence). The V and J ends lost 3 bases and 2 bases respectively, with 8 bases between them. The CDR3 is made up of 13 amino acids. The CDR3 loop is CSASSGAGNTIYF. CDR3 in DNA: TGCAGTGCTAGTTCCGGGGCTGGAAACACCATATATTTT.

This clonotype was counted at least ten times. This chain connects TRBV15 to TRBJ2-2; the D gene is possibly TRBD1 (6 bases). The ends were cut back, 7 bases at V and 4 bases at J, with 16 bases in the middle. The CDR3 has 15 residues. Germline CDR1 reads LNHNV; CDR2 reads YYDKDF (reference sequence). CDR3 sequence (DNA): TGTGCCACCACCACCAGGGGAAACGGCACCGGGGAGCTGTTTTTT. It yields the protein CATTTRGNGTGELFF. Based on the CDR3 plus reference TRBV15 and TRBJ2-2, the full variable domain is DAMVIQNPRYQVTQFGKPVTLSCSQTLNHNVMYWYQQKSSQAPKLLFHYYDKDFNNEADTPDNFQSRRPNTSFCFLDIRSPGLGDTAMYLCATTTRGNGTGELFFGEGSRLTVL.

The V and J genes are TRBV5-6 and TRBJ2-5; 10 bases fit TRBD2. This CDR3 contains 14 residues. With V trimmed by 4 bases and J by 4 bases, 4 bases remained unmatched. CDR1 SGHDT and CDR2 YYEEEE come from the germline V gene. The CDR3 region has the DNA TGTGCCAGCAGCCCGATAGCGGGAGGAGAGACCCAGTACTTC. It is translated as CASSPIAGGETQYF.